This is a list of T cell receptor beta chains from one sample in a study of T cells after yellow fever vaccination. One entry per CDR3 protein results from TCRdb running MiXCR on the 5' RACE reads. The table shows about 300,000 distinct CDR3 sequences, with approximately 8% occurring only once. The material sequenced was CD4+ T cells sorted from PBMCs, taken 5 days after the yellow fever booster vaccination. Source of these receptors: a man between 18 and 29 years old who received the YFV17D yellow fever vaccine. The CDR3 runs from the conserved cysteine through the conserved F or W. A D gene is named only where the DNA matches it firmly. Clone size is given for some rows only: seen once, a few or many times, or a class if the clone is expanded.

V: TRBV5-4
size: NA
D: NA
J: TRBJ2-1
DNA: TGTGCCAGCAGCCAGGCCGTAGGAGGGAGGCTTAGGTACAATGAGCAGTTCTTC
CDR3: CASSQAVGGRLRYNEQFF

V: TRBV12-3/TRBV12-4
size: many
D: NA
J: TRBJ2-1
DNA: TGTGCCAGCAGGCAGGGTTGGGGAAATGAGCAGTTCTTC
CDR3: CASRQGWGNEQFF

V: TRBV20-1
size: NA
D: NA
J: TRBJ2-7
DNA: TGCAGTGCTTTCAACAACTACGAGCAGTACTTC
CDR3: CSAFNNYEQYF

V: TRBV9
size: few
D: NA
J: TRBJ1-1
DNA: TGTGCCAGCAGCGTTAGGTCGGTGAACACTGAAGCTTTCTTT
CDR3: CASSVRSVNTEAFF

V: TRBV6-5
size: NA
D: TRBD1
J: TRBJ1-2
DNA: TGTGCCAGCAGGATACAGGGGAGCTATGGCTACACCTTC
CDR3: CASRIQGSYGYTF

V: TRBV6-2/TRBV6-3
size: NA
D: NA
J: TRBJ2-5
DNA: TGTGCCAGCAGTTACATTGTTGGGGAGACCCAGTACTTC
CDR3: CASSYIVGETQYF

V: TRBV30
size: few
D: NA
J: TRBJ2-1
DNA: TGTGCCTGGAGTGTAGTGGATACAGGGCGATACTACAATGAGCAGTTCTTC
CDR3: CAWSVVDTGRYYNEQFF

V: TRBV9
size: NA
D: NA
J: TRBJ1-2
DNA: TGTGCCAGCAGCAATACAGGGACTAGTGGCTACACCTTC
CDR3: CASSNTGTSGYTF

V: TRBV2
size: few
D: NA
J: TRBJ2-1
DNA: TGTGCCAGCAGCCTCGGGCGGAGGTTCGATGAGCAGTTCTTC
CDR3: CASSLGRRFDEQFF

V: TRBV7-3
size: NA
D: NA
J: TRBJ2-3
DNA: TGTGCCAGCAGCTTACGACCTGGCAGAACTAGCACAGATACGCAGTATTTT
CDR3: CASSLRPGRTSTDTQYF

V: TRBV18
size: NA
D: TRBD1
J: TRBJ2-1
DNA: TGTGCCAGCTCACCACGTTCTACCGGGACAGGGAACAATGAGCAGTTCTTC
CDR3: CASSPRSTGTGNNEQFF

V: TRBV5-1
size: NA
D: NA
J: TRBJ2-5
DNA: TGCGCCAGCAGCACTCCGCCCGTAGAGACCCAGTACTTC
CDR3: CASSTPPVETQYF

V: TRBV19
size: NA
D: TRBD1
J: TRBJ1-5
DNA: TGTGCCAGTAGTAAGGGACAGGGTATTAGCAATCAGCCCCAGCATTTT
CDR3: CASSKGQGISNQPQHF

V: TRBV10-3
size: few
D: NA
J: TRBJ1-1
DNA: TGTGCCATCAGTCCAGGAGGGAGAGGTGAAGCTTTCTTT
CDR3: CAISPGGRGEAFF

V: TRBV6-5
size: few
D: TRBD1
J: TRBJ2-2
DNA: TGTGCCAGCATCTCCGGGACAGGGGGCCCATGGGGGGCCGGGGAGCTGTTTTTT
CDR3: CASISGTGGPWGAGELFF

V: TRBV7-9
size: NA
D: TRBD1
J: TRBJ2-4
DNA: TGTGCCAGCAGCTCCGGACAGGGAGGAAAAAACATTCAGTACTTC
CDR3: CASSSGQGGKNIQYF

V: TRBV4-2
size: few
D: NA
J: TRBJ1-5
DNA: TGTGCCAGCAGCCAAGACCCCCACCGGGCGGGCGGTGATCAGCCCCAGCATTTT
CDR3: CASSQDPHRAGGDQPQHF

V: TRBV29-1
size: few
D: NA
J: TRBJ1-4
DNA: TGCAGCGAACGGGGCGAGCGACAAAAACTGTTTTTT
CDR3: CSERGERQKLFF

V: TRBV7-2
size: few
D: NA
J: TRBJ2-3
DNA: TGTGCCAGCAGCTCTTTCAGGACAACTAGCACAGATACGCAGTATTTT
CDR3: CASSSFRTTSTDTQYF

V: TRBV7-9
size: NA
D: NA
J: TRBJ1-6
DNA: TGTGCCAGCAGCTTGCGGACACAGGGAGATTCACCCCTCCACTTT
CDR3: CASSLRTQGDSPLHF

V: TRBV20-1
size: few
D: TRBD2
J: TRBJ2-5
DNA: TGCAGTGCCCCAGGCGGGGGGTTGGAGACCCAGTACTTC
CDR3: CSAPGGGLETQYF

V: TRBV6-6
size: NA
D: NA
J: TRBJ2-7
DNA: TGTGCCAGCAGGGATAAACACCCCGATCCCAGGCAGGGGGGGCACTACGAGCAGTACTTC
CDR3: CASRDKHPDPRQGGHYEQYF

V: TRBV7-6
size: few
D: TRBD2
J: TRBJ2-1
DNA: TGTGCCAGCAGCCCGACTAGCGGGGGGAGCTCCTACAATGAGCAGTTCTTC
CDR3: CASSPTSGGSSYNEQFF

V: TRBV12-3/TRBV12-4
size: few
D: NA
J: TRBJ1-5
DNA: TGTGCCAGCAGTCGAAACCAGGGGCGGCTTTTTTTT
CDR3: CASSRNQGRLFF

V: TRBV5-4
size: NA
D: NA
J: TRBJ2-1
DNA: TGTGCCAGCAGCTTACCTAGTGACAATGAGCAGTTCTTC
CDR3: CASSLPSDNEQFF

V: TRBV2
size: NA
D: NA
J: TRBJ1-1
DNA: TGTGCCAGCAGTTCAGGCCCTCGAGTAAAAGCTTTCTTT
CDR3: CASSSGPRVKAFF

V: TRBV28
size: NA
D: NA
J: TRBJ1-2
DNA: TGTGCCAGCAGCCCCCTGGCATTTAACTATGGCTACACCTTC
CDR3: CASSPLAFNYGYTF

V: TRBV6-5
size: NA
D: TRBD1
J: TRBJ1-1
DNA: TGTGCCAGCAGTTCCGGGACAGCCTACACGTTCTACACTGAAGCTTTCTTT
CDR3: CASSSGTAYTFYTEAFF

V: TRBV18
size: NA
D: NA
J: TRBJ1-1
DNA: TGTGCCAGCTCATATACGGGGGACTTGAACACTGAAGCTTTCTTT
CDR3: CASSYTGDLNTEAFF

V: TRBV7-9
size: once
D: NA
J: TRBJ2-5
DNA: TGTGCCAGCGTGGACGTCCAAGAGACCCAGTACTTC
CDR3: CASVDVQETQYF

V: TRBV12-3/TRBV12-4
size: NA
D: NA
J: TRBJ1-5
DNA: TGTGCCAGCAGACCTCGGCCCCAGCATTTT
CDR3: CASRPRPQHF

V: TRBV6-5
size: few
D: TRBD1
J: TRBJ1-2
DNA: TGTGCCAGCAGAGGACAGGGGCCCTATGGCTACACCTTC
CDR3: CASRGQGPYGYTF

V: TRBV6-5
size: many
D: NA
J: TRBJ2-3
DNA: TGTGCCAGCAGCCCGCGGGTAGATACGCAGTATTTT
CDR3: CASSPRVDTQYF

V: TRBV5-1
size: few
D: NA
J: TRBJ1-5
DNA: TGCGCCAGCAGCCCCGATGGGGGGCGAGATCAGCCCCAGCATTTT
CDR3: CASSPDGGRDQPQHF

V: TRBV5-1
size: few
D: TRBD2
J: TRBJ2-5
DNA: TGCGCCAGCAGCTTAAAGCCTAGCGGGGGGGAAGAGACCCAGTACTTC
CDR3: CASSLKPSGGEETQYF

V: TRBV28
size: many
D: NA
J: TRBJ2-3
DNA: TGTGCCAGCACCCCACCGGGCCGAGATACGCAGTATTTT
CDR3: CASTPPGRDTQYF

V: TRBV2
size: few
D: NA
J: TRBJ2-2
DNA: TGTGCCAGCAAACCCTGGCAGAAGCCCGGGGAGCTGTTTTTT
CDR3: CASKPWQKPGELFF

V: TRBV28
size: NA
D: TRBD1
J: TRBJ1-1
DNA: TGTGCCAGCAGTGACCATCGGACAGGGAAGACTGAAGCTTTCTTT
CDR3: CASSDHRTGKTEAFF

V: TRBV29-1
size: NA
D: NA
J: TRBJ2-1
DNA: TGCAGCGTCCAGGGACCCGCCAATGAGCAGTTCTTC
CDR3: CSVQGPANEQFF

V: TRBV7-2
size: few
D: TRBD2
J: TRBJ2-1
DNA: TGTGCCAGCAAGGGAGGTCTTAGCCTAGCGGGGGGGCGGACCTACAATGAGCAGTTCTTC
CDR3: CASKGGLSLAGGRTYNEQFF

V: TRBV5-6
size: NA
D: TRBD2
J: TRBJ2-1
DNA: TGTGCCAGCAGCTTCGAGCTTAGCGGGAGATCCTACAATGAGCAGTTCTTC
CDR3: CASSFELSGRSYNEQFF

V: TRBV18
size: few
D: TRBD1
J: TRBJ1-3
DNA: TGTGCCAGCTCACCGGGACAGGGGGCCTATGGAAACACCATATATTTT
CDR3: CASSPGQGAYGNTIYF

V: TRBV3-1
size: NA
D: NA
J: TRBJ1-2
DNA: TGTGCCAGCAGCCGCGGGGGTACCTATGGCTACACCTTC
CDR3: CASSRGGTYGYTF

V: TRBV12-3/TRBV12-4
size: many
D: NA
J: TRBJ1-1
DNA: TGTGCCAGCAGGGCCGGTGTTGGGACAACGCACGCTTTCTTT
CDR3: CASRAGVGTTHAFF

V: TRBV18
size: NA
D: NA
J: TRBJ2-7
DNA: TGTGCCAGCTCACCGGACAGAGGTGAGCAGTACTTC
CDR3: CASSPDRGEQYF

V: TRBV5-1
size: NA
D: NA
J: TRBJ2-3
DNA: TGCGCCAGCAGCCCCGCAGGGGGGGGTACAGATACGCAGTATTTT
CDR3: CASSPAGGGTDTQYF

V: TRBV27
size: few
D: TRBD1
J: TRBJ1-4
DNA: TGTGCCAGCAGTAAATCCGGGACAGGGAACCTAAATGAAAAACTGTTTTTT
CDR3: CASSKSGTGNLNEKLFF

V: TRBV7-9
size: NA
D: NA
J: TRBJ2-1
DNA: TGTGCCAGCAGCTTAAGTCTTGGGTCTGGGAATGAGCAGTTCTTC
CDR3: CASSLSLGSGNEQFF

V: TRBV29-1
size: few
D: TRBD2
J: TRBJ2-3
DNA: TGCAGCGCTGGGGGACTAGCGGGGGGCACAGATACGCAGTATTTT
CDR3: CSAGGLAGGTDTQYF

V: TRBV7-2
size: few
D: NA
J: TRBJ2-1
DNA: TGTGCCAGCAGCTACGGTGCTGACGAGCAGTTCTTC
CDR3: CASSYGADEQFF

V: TRBV4-3
size: few
D: TRBD1
J: TRBJ1-1
DNA: TGCGCCAGCAGCCAAGGAGGTGGGGTGACAGGGGAGGGCACTGAAGCTTTCTTT
CDR3: CASSQGGGVTGEGTEAFF

V: TRBV19
size: few
D: NA
J: TRBJ1-5
DNA: TGTGCCAGTAGTATAGATCCGACGGGGGCCAATCAGCCCCAGCATTTT
CDR3: CASSIDPTGANQPQHF

V: TRBV30
size: few
D: TRBD1
J: TRBJ1-2
DNA: TGTGCCTGGAGGGGGACAGGGACTGGCTACACCTTC
CDR3: CAWRGTGTGYTF

V: TRBV4-1
size: many
D: NA
J: TRBJ1-1
DNA: TGCGCCAGCAGCCGACCCCGGGACGGGAACACTGAAGCTTTCTTT
CDR3: CASSRPRDGNTEAFF

V: TRBV20-1
size: NA
D: NA
J: TRBJ1-5
DNA: TGCAGTGCCGCGAATAGCAATCAGCCCCAGCATTTT
CDR3: CSAANSNQPQHF

V: TRBV5-1
size: many
D: TRBD2
J: TRBJ2-3
DNA: TGTGCCAGCAGCCCGGGACTAGCGGGGGCAGATACGCAGTATTTT
CDR3: CASSPGLAGADTQYF

V: TRBV10-3
size: NA
D: NA
J: TRBJ1-2
DNA: TGTGCCATCAGTGAGACCCAGGGTCCCGAAGCTAACTATGGCTACACCTTC
CDR3: CAISETQGPEANYGYTF

V: TRBV29-1
size: many
D: NA
J: TRBJ2-5
DNA: TGCAGCGTCGCCTGGACGGTCCAAGAGACCCAGTACTTC
CDR3: CSVAWTVQETQYF

V: TRBV29-1
size: many
D: TRBD1
J: TRBJ2-5
DNA: TGCAGCGTTGATATGAGGGACAGGGAGACGGGAGAGACCCAGTACTTC
CDR3: CSVDMRDRETGETQYF

V: TRBV11-2
size: NA
D: NA
J: TRBJ2-3
DNA: TGTGCCAGCAGCTTAGGGCGGGGTATGGGTAGAAAAACAGATACGCAGTATTTT
CDR3: CASSLGRGMGRKTDTQYF